A single sample is the source of the 29 T cell receptor beta chains below, sequenced in a study of blood T cell repertoires in COVID-19. TCRdb keeps only in-frame clones here, not all; method: immunoSEQ multiplex PCR. In the table there are 200,000 to 250,000 clones, around 84% of which are singletons. Specimen: PBMCs or T cells enriched from blood (not recorded which). The origin of the receptors is a woman in her thirties or forties with acute COVID-19.

The gene calls are TRBV27 and TRBJ1-4; TRBD1 aligns across 8 bases. This CDR3 has 14 residues. Germline V gives CDR1 MNHEY, CDR2 SMNVEV (reference sequence). J was trimmed by 10 bases and V by 3 bases; bases with no gene match: 7. This chain's CDR3 is CASSLRQGQGKLFF. The CDR3 DNA is TGTGCCAGCAGTTTGAGACAGGGGCAAGGAAAACTGTTTTTT.

V gene TRBV9 combines with J gene TRBJ2-5; unclear D gene. CDR1 SGDLS and CDR2 YYNGEE come from the germline V gene. V shed 0 bases and J shed 1 base, with 13 bases lying between them. CDR3 size: 16 residues. CDR3 nucleotides: TGTGCCAGCAGCGTAGCAGGTCAGCTGCCCCAAGAGACCCAGTACTTC. Translated, it gives CASSVAGQLPQETQYF.

CDR3 loop: CASSPRDFQETQYF. CDR3 bases: TGTGCCAGCAGCCCCCGGGACTTCCAAGAGACCCAGTACTTC. The chain links TRBV14 to TRBJ2-5; TRBD2 is a possible D gene (6 bases). The CDR3 is 14 residues long. Trimming took 4 bases from V and 1 from J, leaving 10 bases between them. The germline V gene encodes CDR1 SGHDN and CDR2 FVKESK.

The CDR3 region is CASSQEGWETQYF. In DNA, the CDR3 is TGCGCCAGCAGCCAAGAGGGCTGGGAGACCCAGTACTTC. The rearrangement uses TRBV4-3 and TRBJ2-5, with D unresolved. The CDR3 has 13 amino acids. Germline V gene data show CDR1 as LGHNA and CDR2 as YSLEER. Trimming took 0 bases from V and 5 from J, leaving 7 bases between them.

This clone was observed a few times. The V gene is TRBV27, the J gene TRBJ2-7; 10 bases are a match to TRBD2. The CDR3 loop spans 17 amino acids. Germline V gives CDR1 MNHEY, CDR2 SMNVEV (reference sequence). V was pared by 5 bases and J by 5 bases, with 15 bases of the junction left unmatched. The CDR3 region is CASSRTVSSGSLNEQYF. In nucleotides, the CDR3 is TGTGCCAGCAGTCGAACCGTCTCTAGCGGGAGTCTTAACGAGCAGTACTTC.

Here the CDR3 reads CASSRGASEGYGYTF. CDR3 nucleotide sequence: TGTGCCAGCTCACGCGGGGCTTCGGAGGGCTATGGCTACACCTTC. The chain recombines TRBV18 with TRBJ1-2, with a weak D call TRBD1 (5 bases). The CDR3 consists of 15 residues. Germline V gene data show CDR1 as KGHSH and CDR2 as LQKENI. V lost 4 bases and J lost 4, with 16 bases in between.

This chain links TRBV3-1 (or the pseudogene TRBV3-2) with TRBJ1-1; TRBD1 is a possible D gene (6 bases). The CDR3 is 15 residues long. The germline gives CDR1 LGHDT, CDR2 YNNKEL (reference sequence). Between the trimmed V and J ends, which lost 1 base and 4 bases, there was a span of 13 bases. As DNA, the CDR3 is TGTGCCAGCAGCCAAGGCTCCAGGGGTGGCACTGAAGCTTTCTTT. It specifies CASSQGSRGGTEAFF.

V gene TRBV19 combines with J gene TRBJ1-4; D unclear. The V gene's germline CDR1 is LNHDA and CDR2 SQIVND (reference sequence). Trimming removed 3 bases at V and 11 bases at J, with 19 bases between. This CDR3 contains 15 residues. The CDR3 nucleotides are TGTGCCAGTAGTATGGACTCGGACGGAGGAGGGAAACTGTTTTTT. Translated, it gives CASSMDSDGGGKLFF.

This chain joins TRBV19 and TRBJ2-5; a weak D match, TRBD2 (6 bases). Germline-derived CDR1 and CDR2 are LNHDA and SQIVND (reference sequence). The CDR3 spans 14 residues. The V end was cut by 5 bases, the J end by 6 bases, with 16 bases between. The CDR3 coding sequence is TGTGCCAGTAGTTCCTTGACTAGTATACAGACCCAGTACTTC. Amino acids: CASSSLTSIQTQYF.

The chain joins TRBV12-3 or TRBV12-4 to TRBJ1-4; D unresolved. CDR3 length: 12 residues. Trimming stripped 6 bases from V and 4 bases from J, with 6 bases between. As DNA, the CDR3 is TGTGCCAGCAGGAGGAATAATGAAAAACTGTTTTTT. This codes for CASRRNNEKLFF.

V gene TRBV23-1 combines with J gene TRBJ1-2; 10 nucleotides align to TRBD1. TRBV23-1 is an ORF for which the function is uncertain. The CDR3 length is 15 residues. J gave up 4 bases and V 7 bases, and 9 bases lay outside the gene matches. The CDR3 region is CASITTGGVGYGYTF. CDR3 in DNA: TGCGCCAGCATCACGACAGGGGGCGTAGGCTATGGCTACACCTTC.

The V gene is TRBV5-8, the J gene TRBJ2-1; TRBD2 matches at 8 bases. The CDR3 contains 15 residues. Losses at the gene ends were 5 bases for V and 4 bases for J; bases not matched to a gene: 8. Germline CDR1 SGHTS, CDR2 YDEGEE. The DNA of the CDR3 is TGTGCCAGCAGATTTGGGCGGGGGGTTTACAATGAGCAGTTCTTC. As protein: CASRFGRGVYNEQFF.

The chain has TRBV28 and TRBJ1-6; TRBD1 matches 11 bases. This CDR3 has 15 residues. Germline assignment: CDR1 MDHEN and CDR2 SYDVKM. V was clipped by 1 base and J by 8 bases; unmatched bases: 1. This CDR3 is CASSLSGQGDSPLHF. The CDR3 DNA follows: TGTGCCAGCAGTTTATCGGGACAGGGGGATTCACCCCTCCACTTT.

This sequence joins TRBV13 and TRBJ2-5; 7 bases line up with TRBD2. The CDR3 runs 17 residues. CDR1 is PRHDT, CDR2 FYEKMQ, per germline (reference sequence). Losses at the gene ends were 1 base for V and 3 bases for J; bases not matched to a gene: 11. CDR3 loop: CASSLASSGAQEETQYF. The CDR3, as DNA: TGTGCCAGCAGCTTAGCCTCGAGCGGGGCCCAAGAAGAGACCCAGTACTTC.

V usage is TRBV2 and J usage is TRBJ2-7; D might be TRBD2 (6 bases). Trimming cost V 9 bases and J 3 bases, with 9 bases left between them. Germline loops: CDR1 SNHLY, CDR2 FYNNEI. The length of the CDR3 is 11 residues. The CDR3 protein is CASSTSYEQYF. The CDR3 bases are TGTGCCAGTTCGACTAGCTACGAGCAGTACTTC.

The rearrangement links TRBV6-5 to TRBJ1-1; D gene unclear. The V gene's germline CDR1 is MNHEY and CDR2 SVGAGI. This CDR3 spans 15 amino acids. Trimming cost V 5 bases and J 1 base, with 14 bases left between them. This CDR3 reads CASSLQQSRNTEAFF. Written as DNA, the CDR3 is TGTGCCAGCAGTCTCCAACAGAGCCGGAACACTGAAGCTTTCTTT.

This clone was observed once. The V gene is TRBV19, the J gene TRBJ2-3, with D tentatively TRBD1 (5 bases). CDR1 is LNHDA and CDR2 is SQIVND in the germline V gene (reference sequence). Trimming cost V 1 base and J 3 bases, with 14 bases left between them. This CDR3 is 16 amino acids long. CDR3 DNA: TGTGCCAGTAGTATAGGGGGCAGGGTAGGGACAGATACGCAGTATTTT. It is translated as CASSIGGRVGTDTQYF.

Here the CDR3 reads CAWSEAAGVGTPLHF. CDR3 sequence (DNA): TGTGCCTGGAGTGAGGCGGCAGGGGTAGGAACACCCCTCCACTTT. V is TRBV30 and J is TRBJ1-6, with D maybe TRBD1 (6 bases). This CDR3 is built from 15 residues. Germline CDR1 is GTSNPN and CDR2 is SVGIG (reference sequence). V lost 1 base to trimming and J lost 11 bases, with 18 bases between them.

J is TRBJ1-5 and V is TRBV18, with TRBD1 identical over 10 bases. Germline V CDR1 and CDR2: KGHSH, LQKENI. The junction had 5 bases not matched to a gene; V was cut back by 2 bases and J by 4 bases. The CDR3 loop spans 16 amino acids. The chain's CDR3 is CASSPDWGQGNQPQHF. CDR3 nucleotide sequence: TGTGCCAGCTCACCAGACTGGGGACAGGGGAATCAGCCCCAGCATTTT.

The CDR3, as DNA: TGTGCCAGTAGTACCCAAAAACTGGGACAGGCATACAATGAGCAGTTCTTC. Translating gives CASSTQKLGQAYNEQFF. V gene TRBV19 combines with J gene TRBJ2-1; 8 bases are a match to TRBD1. The germline V gene has CDR1 LNHDA and CDR2 SQIVND (reference sequence). This CDR3 is 17 amino acids long. J gave up 4 bases and V 4 bases, and 12 bases lay outside the gene matches.

The J gene is TRBJ1-6, the V gene TRBV10-3, with 7 bases aligning to TRBD1. V trimming: 5 bases; J trimming: 5 bases; junction bases outside the gene matches: 6. The CDR3 is made up of 15 amino acids. Germline values: CDR1 ENHRY, CDR2 SYGVKD. The CDR3 protein is CAISRTDRDNSPLHF. The CDR3 DNA reads as TGTGCCATCAGTCGAACCGACAGGGATAATTCACCCCTCCACTTT.

The CDR3 DNA sequence: TGTGCCAGCACCCCCTGGGGGGATAGCTCCTACAATGAGCAGTTCTTC. Translated: CASTPWGDSSYNEQFF. The chain carries TRBV25-1 and TRBJ2-1; tentative D call: TRBD2 (6 bases). The CDR3 has 16 residues. Germline V lookup: CDR1 MGHDK, CDR2 SYGVNS. V was trimmed by 7 bases and J by 0 bases, leaving 16 bases between them.

The chain uses TRBV2 and TRBJ1-5; D possibly corresponds to TRBD1 (5 bases). CDR3 length: 15 residues. The V gene lost 3 bases and the J gene lost 6 bases, with 15 bases spanning the gap. From germline, CDR1 is SNHLY and CDR2 FYNNEI. CDR3 in DNA: TGTGCCAGCAGTGAGGGGCCCCAGGTCACTCAGCCCCAGCATTTT. It is translated as CASSEGPQVTQPQHF. Combining the CDR3 with reference TRBV2 and TRBJ1-5 gives the whole variable domain EPEVTQTPSHQVTQMGQEVILRCVPISNHLYFYWYRQILGQKVEFLVSFYNNEISEKSEIFDDQFSVERPDGSNFTLKIRSTKLEDSAMYFCASSEGPQVTQPQHFGDGTRLSIL.

This chain links TRBV5-1 with TRBJ2-1; TRBD2 aligns across 8 bases. Germline loops: CDR1 SGHRS, CDR2 YFSETQ. The ends lost 4 bases at V and 6 bases at J; junction bases unmatched: 9. This CDR3 contains 15 residues. The CDR3 region has the DNA TGCGCCAGCAGCCCCGGGGGGGGAGACTTCAATGAGCAGTTCTTC. Translation: CASSPGGGDFNEQFF.

The chain carries TRBV7-2 and TRBJ2-3; D call uncertain. Germline-derived CDR1 and CDR2 are SGHTA and FQGNSA. The V and J ends lost 4 bases and 1 base respectively, with 15 bases between them. There are 16 residues in the CDR3. In nucleotides, the CDR3 is TGTGCCAGCAGCTCCGGTTTGCGCGGTGGCACAGATACGCAGTATTTT. Amino acid sequence: CASSSGLRGGTDTQYF.

This chain links TRBV12-5 with TRBJ1-1; tentative D call: TRBD1 (5 bases). CDR3 length equals 12 residues. V dropped 8 bases and J dropped 1 base, with 8 bases sitting between them. The germline V gene has CDR1 LGHNT and CDR2 FRNRAP. This chain's CDR3 is CASRQGNTEAFF. The DNA of the CDR3 is TGTGCTAGTCGTCAGGGGAACACTGAAGCTTTCTTT.

The rearrangement joins TRBV19 to TRBJ1-1, with D uncertain. Looked up from germline, CDR1 is LNHDA and CDR2 is SQIVND (reference sequence). V was cut by 1 base and J by 0 bases, with 9 bases left in between. The CDR3 is made up of 15 amino acids. CDR3 protein: CASSIGRGLNTEAFF. As DNA, the CDR3 is TGTGCCAGTAGTATAGGAAGAGGATTGAACACTGAAGCTTTCTTT. Based on the CDR3 plus reference TRBV19 and TRBJ1-1, the full variable domain is DGGITQSPKYLFRKEGQNVTLSCEQNLNHDAMYWYRQDPGQGLRLIYYSQIVNDFQKGDIAEGYSVSREKKESFPLTVTSAQKNPTAFYLCASSIGRGLNTEAFFGQGTRLTVV.

The chain carries TRBV19 and TRBJ2-1; 8 positions match TRBD2. The trim removed 4 bases at V and 7 bases at J, leaving 3 bases unmatched. The CDR3 runs 13 residues. Germline CDR1 LNHDA, CDR2 SQIVND (reference sequence). CDR3 in DNA: TGTGCCAGTAGTACCGGGACTAGGAATGAGCAGTTCTTC. It is translated as CASSTGTRNEQFF. The complete variable domain, with remaining parts taken from reference TRBV19 and TRBJ2-1, reads DGGITQSPKYLFRKEGQNVTLSCEQNLNHDAMYWYRQDPGQGLRLIYYSQIVNDFQKGDIAEGYSVSREKKESFPLTVTSAQKNPTAFYLCASSTGTRNEQFFGPGTRLTVL.

The chain has TRBV5-4 and TRBJ2-3; no clear D gene. The V end lost 4 bases, the J end lost 4 bases, and 16 bases lay between the germline ends. Germline V gives CDR1 SGHNT, CDR2 YYREEE (reference sequence). The CDR3 runs to 15 residues. The CDR3 DNA sequence: TGTGCCAGCAGCGTCGACGGAGTGCGTCCAGATACGCAGTATTTT. Amino acids: CASSVDGVRPDTQYF. The whole variable domain, filled in from reference TRBV5-4 and TRBJ2-3, reads ETGVTQSPTHLIKTRGQQVTLRCSSQSGHNTVSWYQQALGQGPQFIFQYYREEENGRGNFPPRFSGLQFPNYSSELNVNALELDDSALYLCASSVDGVRPDTQYFGPGTRLTVL.